The clone carrying this T cell receptor (beta chain) was counted between two and nine times. What it binds is unknown. CDR3 length: 15 amino acids. Germline assignment: CDR1 MNHEY and CDR2 SVGAGI. Trimming left V 0 bases short and J 6 bases short, with 13 bases between. This entry is derived from a study of cytomegalovirus exposure and HLA in healthy donors. Study results and limitations: Information on immune exposure was restricted to one variable (CMV serostatus).

The PCR employed 60 Vbeta primers together with 13 Jbeta primers. Generated by immunoSEQ multiplex PCR, the TCRdb table keeps only in-frame clones and is missing some. Seen here are fewer than 80,000 clones, around 80% observed once, and the top ten hold 2% to 2.5%. Nominally healthy donors provided the samples, though records likely missed some immune exposures. Sequenced input: PBMCs. The chain recombines TRBV6-5 with TRBJ2-3; possible D gene TRBD2, 5 bases. This clonotype originated in a man aged 25 to 45 in good health and CMV-seronegative. This chain's CDR3 is CASSYSILVIDTQYF. As DNA, the CDR3 is TGTGCCAGCAGTTACTCGATACTAGTCATCGATACGCAGTATTTT.